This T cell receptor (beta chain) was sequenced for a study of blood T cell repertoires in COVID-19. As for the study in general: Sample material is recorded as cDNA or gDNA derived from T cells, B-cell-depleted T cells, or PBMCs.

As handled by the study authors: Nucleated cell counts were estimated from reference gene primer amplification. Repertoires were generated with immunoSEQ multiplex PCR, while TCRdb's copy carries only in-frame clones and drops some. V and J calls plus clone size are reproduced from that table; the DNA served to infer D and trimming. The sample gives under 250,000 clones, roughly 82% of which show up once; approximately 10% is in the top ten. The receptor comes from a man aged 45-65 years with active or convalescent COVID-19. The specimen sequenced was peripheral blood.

CDR3 sequence (DNA): TGCGCCAGCAGCCAAGATACCGGGACTAGCAAGTTCTTC. Protein: CASSQDTGTSKFF. This rearrangement joins TRBV4-1 to TRBJ2-1; 9 bases fit TRBD2. From germline, CDR1 is MGHRA and CDR2 YSYEKL. J lost 14 bases, V lost 0 bases, and 5 bases had no gene match. The CDR3 length is 13 residues.